A single sample gave rise to the 15 T cell receptor beta chains below, sequenced in a study of blood T cell repertoires in COVID-19. TCRdb's table, derived via immunoSEQ multiplex PCR, lists solely in-frame clones and lacks some. This repertoire shows approximately 15,000 clones, around 83% found once; its top ten account for approximately 25%. Source material: peripheral blood. The receptor set was obtained from a woman aged 45-65 years with active or convalescent COVID-19.

The chain carries TRBV18 and TRBJ2-4; D is possibly TRBD1 (6 bases). In germline, CDR1 is KGHSH, CDR2 LQKENI. The CDR3 has 14 residues. Trimming removed 2 bases from V and 6 bases from J, with 11 bases in between. The CDR3 reads CASSPLGGGNIQYF. CDR3 in DNA: TGTGCCAGCTCACCATTAGGGGGTGGAAACATTCAGTACTTC.

As DNA, the CDR3 is TGTGCCAGTAGTATATCGGACAGGGAGCTTCTGAGGGGAAACACCATATATTTT. It yields the protein CASSISDRELLRGNTIYF. The chain joins TRBV19 to TRBJ1-3, with 8 positions matching TRBD1. The CDR3 runs 18 residues. V lost 2 bases and J lost 4; bases outside the gene matches: 13. Looked up from germline, CDR1 is LNHDA and CDR2 is SQIVND (reference sequence).

This chain connects TRBV6-1 to TRBJ2-7; TRBD1 aligns across 9 bases. The CDR3 is made up of 15 amino acids. V was pared by 2 bases and J by 4 bases, with 6 bases of the junction left unmatched. Germline values: CDR1 MNHNS, CDR2 SASEGT. CDR3 DNA sequence: TGTGCCAGCAGTGAATTCCCACAGGGGGCGTACGAGCAGTACTTC. It specifies CASSEFPQGAYEQYF.

The rearrangement joins TRBV6-7 to TRBJ2-3, with 7 bases fitting TRBD2. TRBV6-7 is labeled an ORF, and its function is uncertain. V lost 2 bases to trimming and J lost 7 bases; unmatched junction nucleotides: 9. This CDR3 is 15 amino acids long. The CDR3 loop reads CASSYESGGKYTQYF. The CDR3 DNA is TGTGCCAGCAGTTACGAGTCCGGGGGGAAATATACGCAGTATTTT.

This rearrangement joins TRBV27 to TRBJ2-3; D not certain. The CDR3 sequence is 12 residues long. Germline lookup yields CDR1 MNHEY and CDR2 SMNVEV (reference sequence). V was trimmed by 8 bases and J by 2 bases, leaving 8 bases between them. This chain's CDR3 is CASGDPTDTQYF. The CDR3 nucleotides are TGTGCCAGCGGAGACCCCACAGATACGCAGTATTTT.

This clone was detected only a few times. The J gene is TRBJ1-3, the V gene TRBV5-8; TRBD1 might be the D (5 bases). The germline V and J ends were trimmed by 0 bases and 4 bases, with 11 bases remaining between them. CDR3 length equals 15 residues. Germline CDR1 is SGHTS and CDR2 is YDEGEE. The CDR3 DNA reads as TGTGCCAGCAGCTTGGAAGTGTCAGGGGGAAACACCATATATTTT. It translates to CASSLEVSGGNTIYF. Variable domain in full (rest from reference TRBV5-8 and TRBJ1-3): EAGVTQSPTHLIKTRGQQATLRCSPISGHTSVYWYQQALGLGLQFLLWYDEGEERNRGNFPPRFSGRQFPNYSSELNVNALELEDSALYLCASSLEVSGGNTIYFGEGSWLTVV.

This clone was seen a handful of times. The chain uses TRBV28 and TRBJ2-1; 12 positions agree with TRBD2. V gave up 6 bases and J gave up 4 bases; unmatched junction bases: 7. Germline V CDR1 and CDR2: MDHEN, SYDVKM. CDR3 size: 16 residues. CDR3 nucleotides: TGTGCCAGCAGCGCGCCACTAGCGGGAGGATACAATGAGCAGTTCTTC. Protein: CASSAPLAGGYNEQFF.

V and J are TRBV14 and TRBJ1-2; D call uncertain. CDR3 length equals 11 residues. Trimming took off 6 bases at V and 6 bases at J, with 8 bases between the two ends. Germline CDR1 and CDR2: SGHDN and FVKESK. The CDR3 nucleotides read TGTGCCAGCAGTCGGAGGGATGGCTACACCTTC. Residues: CASSRRDGYTF.

The chain employs TRBV28 and TRBJ2-2; 8 bases are a match to TRBD1. Losses at the gene ends were 5 bases for V and 6 bases for J; bases not matched to a gene: 5. The germline V gene has CDR1 MDHEN and CDR2 SYDVKM. The length of the CDR3 is 14 residues. This CDR3 is CASSPQGVAGELFF. CDR3 bases: TGTGCCAGCAGTCCACAGGGGGTCGCCGGGGAGCTGTTTTTT.

This clone has just a few counts. V is TRBV5-1 and J is TRBJ2-2; 8 nucleotides agree with TRBD1. The germline gives CDR1 SGHRS, CDR2 YFSETQ. The CDR3 totals 16 residues. The V gene end was trimmed by 4 bases and the J gene end by 2 bases; junction bases not matched to a gene: 7. The CDR3 loop is CASSRTGTGNTGELFF. CDR3 coding DNA: TGCGCCAGCAGCCGCACCGGGACAGGAAACACCGGGGAGCTGTTTTTT.

V and J are TRBV5-1 and TRBJ2-3, with 8 bases lining up with TRBD1. J was trimmed by 1 base and V by 3 bases; bases with no gene match: 1. The CDR3 is made up of 14 amino acids. Germline V gene data show CDR1 as SGHRS and CDR2 as YFSETQ. The CDR3 DNA is TGCGCCAGCAGCTCGGGACAGGGCACAGATACGCAGTATTTT. As protein: CASSSGQGTDTQYF.

There are a few counts of this clone. The chain links TRBV19 to TRBJ1-2; 8 positions match TRBD1. The junction had 8 bases not matched to a gene; V was cut back by 4 bases and J by 4 bases. From germline, CDR1 is LNHDA and CDR2 SQIVND (reference sequence). There are 15 residues in the CDR3. The chain's CDR3 is CASSTPGGAGYGYTF. DNA for the CDR3: TGTGCCAGTAGTACTCCAGGGGGCGCAGGCTATGGCTACACCTTC. The full variable domain, its missing parts supplied by reference TRBV19 and TRBJ1-2, is DGGITQSPKYLFRKEGQNVTLSCEQNLNHDAMYWYRQDPGQGLRLIYYSQIVNDFQKGDIAEGYSVSREKKESFPLTVTSAQKNPTAFYLCASSTPGGAGYGYTFGSGTRLTVV.

The rearrangement links TRBV28 to TRBJ1-5; 9 bases line up with TRBD1. Germline V gives CDR1 MDHEN, CDR2 SYDVKM. The CDR3 is 17 residues long. The V segment lost 8 bases and the J segment 0 bases; nucleotides outside the gene matches: 11. The CDR3 loop reads CASAPGDRVYSNQPQHF. In DNA, the CDR3 is TGTGCCAGCGCCCCGGGGGACAGGGTCTATAGCAATCAGCCCCAGCATTTT. Drawing the rest from reference TRBV28 and TRBJ1-5, the complete variable domain is DVKVTQSSRYLVKRTGEKVFLECVQDMDHENMFWYRQDPGLGLRLIYFSYDVKMKEKGDIPEGYSVSREKKERFSLILESASTNQTSMYLCASAPGDRVYSNQPQHFGDGTRLSIL.

V is TRBV27 and J is TRBJ1-1, with TRBD1 identical over 9 bases. The trim removed 5 bases at V and 4 bases at J, leaving 8 bases unmatched. The CDR3 runs to 15 residues. The germline V gene encodes CDR1 MNHEY and CDR2 SMNVEV (reference sequence). The CDR3 reads CASSLLGQGSTEAFF. Written as DNA, the CDR3 is TGTGCCAGCAGTCTGCTTGGACAGGGGAGCACTGAAGCTTTCTTT.

The genes are TRBV14 and TRBJ2-2; the match to TRBD2 covers 7 bases. From germline, CDR1 is SGHDN and CDR2 FVKESK. V was pared by 0 bases and J by 0 bases, with 4 bases of the junction left unmatched. The CDR3 loop spans 17 amino acids. CDR3 amino acids: CASSQDVAGANTGELFF. The CDR3 DNA sequence: TGTGCCAGCAGCCAAGATGTGGCGGGAGCGAACACCGGGGAGCTGTTTTTT.